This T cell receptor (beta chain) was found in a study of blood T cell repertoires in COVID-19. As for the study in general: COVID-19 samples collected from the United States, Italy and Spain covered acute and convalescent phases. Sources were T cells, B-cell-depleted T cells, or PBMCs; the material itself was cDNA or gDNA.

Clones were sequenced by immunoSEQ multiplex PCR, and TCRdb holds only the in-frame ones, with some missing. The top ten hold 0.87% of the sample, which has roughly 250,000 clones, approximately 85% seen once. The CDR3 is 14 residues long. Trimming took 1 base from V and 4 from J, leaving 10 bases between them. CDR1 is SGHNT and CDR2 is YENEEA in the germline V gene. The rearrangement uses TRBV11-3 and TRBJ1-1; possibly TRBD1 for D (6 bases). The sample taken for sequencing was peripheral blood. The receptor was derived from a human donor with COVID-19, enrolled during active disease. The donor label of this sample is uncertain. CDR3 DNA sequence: TGTGCCAGCAGCTTAGGTGCAGGGGCCACTGAAGCTTTCTTT. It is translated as CASSLGAGATEAFF.